This TCR beta chain stems from a study of neoadjuvant anti-PD-1 for oral cavity cancer. Overall study context: Patients without progression got a fourth dose around day 43.

CDR1 is MNHNS and CDR2 is SASEGT in the germline V gene. Unmatched junction bases numbered 3, after V lost 6 bases and J lost 1 base. The CDR3 loop spans 15 amino acids. Assay used: immunoSEQ multiplex PCR; TCRdb lists only in-frame clones, some missing. The profile shows roughly 34,000 clones, around nine tenths of them singletons. No culture or expansion preceded analysis of these blood cells. This chain links TRBV6-1 with TRBJ1-3; 10 nucleotides line up with TRBD1. This material consisted of PBMCs, taken before nivolumab (anti-PD-1) treatment. The TCR originated in a person aged 35 to 85 with oral cavity squamous cell carcinoma. The CDR3 DNA follows: TGTGCCAGCAGAGGACAGGGGGGGTCTGGAAACACCATATATTTT. This encodes CASRGQGGSGNTIYF.